This note documents a single T cell receptor beta chain sequence. Its antigen is currently unknown. Only in-frame clones appear in the TCRdb table, and some are missing; sequencing was by immunoSEQ multiplex PCR. Of 20,000 to 25,000 clones in the sample, about 89% were seen once. The entry originates in a study of T cells in localized non-small cell lung cancer. General observations from the study: Longer overall survival was seen with higher T cell density measured in blood. Adjacent lung exhibited a median of 57 among the 100 most abundant tumor clones. Uninvolved adjacent lung had more T cell clonality than any other tissue, topping tumor.

This CDR3 comprises 15 residues. The V segment lost 2 bases and the J segment 2 bases; nucleotides outside the gene matches: 6. The V gene's germline CDR1 is GTSNPN and CDR2 SVGIG (reference sequence). The sequence was collected from a man aged 35-75 years with stage I squamous cell lung carcinoma. The source was peripheral blood, collected before any cancer treatment. This chain links TRBV30 with TRBJ2-3; 8 nucleotides match TRBD2. For the CDR3, the DNA is TGTGCCTGGAGTATGGGCGGGGGGTCCACAGATACGCAGTATTTT. It yields the protein CAWSMGGGSTDTQYF.